These 25 T cell receptor beta chains came from one sample sequenced in a study of post-analysis software for immune sequencing data. These receptors have no known antigen. Unique molecular identifiers were carried by the TCR beta cDNA libraries. TCRdb used MiXCR to reprocess the PCR reads, holding one entry per CDR3 protein. The sample consists of hundreds of thousands of distinct CDR3 sequences, roughly three fifths of them appearing once. Findings and limits, study-wide: Included in a set of roughly five TRBV segments more frequent in patients than controls were TRBV5-6, TRBV5-1 and TRBV20-1.

Sequencing used blood. The receptors were gathered from a girl aged 2 to 10 with multiple sclerosis.

The chain combines TRBV13 with TRBJ2-1; 11 nucleotides agree with TRBD2. CDR3 length equals 17 residues. Germline CDR1 and CDR2: PRHDT and FYEKMQ (reference sequence). V lost 5 bases to trimming and J lost 4 bases; unmatched junction nucleotides: 10. The CDR3 reads CASSLRLAGWRYNEQFF. DNA of the CDR3: TGTGCCAGCAGCCTCAGACTAGCGGGGTGGCGATACAATGAGCAGTTCTTC.

The V call is TRBV15, the J call TRBJ2-1; D is possibly TRBD1 or TRBD2 (5 bases each). The V end was cut by 0 bases, the J end by 12 bases, with 18 bases between. The CDR3 is made up of 15 amino acids. Germline V gene sequence: CDR1 LNHNV, CDR2 YYDKDF (reference sequence). CDR3 DNA sequence: TGTGCCACCAGCAGAGATACCCGGGACCAACCAGGGCAGTTCTTC. This translates into CATSRDTRDQPGQFF.

The rearrangement links TRBV28 to TRBJ1-1; weak D call: TRBD1 (5 bases). The CDR3 loop spans 15 amino acids. Per germline, CDR1 MDHEN and CDR2 SYDVKM. With 3 bases removed from V and 4 bases from J, the gap between germline ends came to 15 bases. The CDR3 loop reads CASSFRRGLGTEAFF. CDR3 nucleotide sequence: TGTGCCAGCAGTTTTCGGCGGGGGTTGGGCACTGAAGCTTTCTTT.

This chain joins TRBV15 and TRBJ1-4; no clear D gene. CDR3 length: 15 residues. V lost 1 base, J lost 5 bases, and 11 bases lay in between. Germline CDR1 is LNHNV and CDR2 is YYDKDF (reference sequence). The DNA for the CDR3 is TGTGCCACCAGCAGAGGCGGCAGCCTAAATGAAAAACTGTTTTTT. Translation gives CATSRGGSLNEKLFF.

This clonotype showed up just a few times. The chain carries TRBV27 and TRBJ2-7; D may correspond to TRBD1 or TRBD2 (6 bases each). V shed 4 bases and J shed 2 bases, with 18 bases lying between them. Germline CDR1 reads MNHEY; CDR2 reads SMNVEV (reference sequence). The CDR3 consists of 16 residues. CDR3 DNA sequence: TGTGCCAGCAGTTATTCCGGAGGGACATTAACCTACGAGCAGTACTTC. Protein product: CASSYSGGTLTYEQYF.

CDR3 nucleotide sequence: TGTGCCAGCACCATCCGAGGGTGGGGGAGCACAGATACGCAGTATTTT. Protein sequence: CASTIRGWGSTDTQYF. The chain uses TRBV6-1 and TRBJ2-3; D tentatively fits TRBD1 or TRBD2 (5 bases each). The germline V gene has CDR1 MNHNS and CDR2 SASEGT. V was shortened by 7 bases and J by 0 bases, with 17 bases between the two germline ends. The CDR3 length is 16 residues.

This clonotype has only a few counts. One end of the junction is discordant with germline, which a read error may explain. This chain uses TRBV20-1 with TRBJ1-2; TRBD1 aligns across 8 bases. This CDR3 is built from 17 residues. CDR1 and CDR2 from the germline V gene are DFQATT and SNEGSKA (reference sequence). Here the CDR3 reads CSARGRYLAGGLYGYTF. CDR3 DNA: TGCAGTGCCAGAGGAAGGTATCTGGCAGGGGGCCTCTATGGCTACACCTTC.

The rearrangement links TRBV29-1 to TRBJ1-2, with 7 nucleotides matching TRBD1. The CDR3 loop spans 14 amino acids. CDR1 SQVTM and CDR2 ANQGSEA come from the germline V gene. V was clipped by 3 bases and J by 2 bases; unmatched bases: 6. CDR3 residues: CSVETGPQNYGYTF. CDR3 sequence (DNA): TGCAGCGTTGAGACAGGGCCACAGAACTATGGCTACACCTTC.

Written as DNA, the CDR3 is TGTGCCAGCAGCTTGGTGCAGGGGGTATATGAAAAACTGTTTTTT. Its translation is CASSLVQGVYEKLFF. V is TRBV5-5 and J is TRBJ1-4, with 7 bases lining up with TRBD1. J was trimmed by 6 bases and V by 0 bases; bases with no gene match: 5. The CDR3 loop spans 15 amino acids. Germline V gene sequence: CDR1 SGHKS, CDR2 YYEKEE (reference sequence).

This clonotype was picked up a small number of times. The rearrangement uses TRBV6-6 and TRBJ1-2; D is undetermined. CDR3 length: 12 amino acids. Germline CDR1 MNHNY, CDR2 SVGAGI (reference sequence). Trimming stripped 7 bases from V and 8 bases from J, with 14 bases between. The CDR3 DNA follows: TGTGCCAGCAAGGAACGGGTGGGCGGCTACACCTTC. Its protein is CASKERVGGYTF.

This chain links TRBV30 with TRBJ2-1, with D uncertain. The CDR3 is 12 residues long. CDR1 is GTSNPN, CDR2 SVGIG, per germline (reference sequence). The V and J ends lost 2 bases and 7 bases respectively, with 9 bases between them. The CDR3 reads CAWSPDLNEQFF. The CDR3 DNA reads as TGTGCCTGGAGTCCTGACCTGAATGAGCAGTTCTTC. Full variable domain (outside the CDR3, taken from reference TRBV30 and TRBJ2-1): SQTIHQWPATLVQPVGSPLSLECTVEGTSNPNLYWYRQAAGRGLQLLFYSVGIGQISSEVPQNLSASRPQDRQFILSSKKLLLSDSGFYLCAWSPDLNEQFFGPGTRLTVL.

The chain couples TRBV10-3 to TRBJ2-7, with TRBD1 identical over 12 bases. CDR1 and CDR2 from the germline V gene are ENHRY and SYGVKD. Trimming removed 2 bases from V and 4 bases from J; junction bases left unmatched: 3. The CDR3 has 15 amino acids. CDR3 nucleotides: TGTGCCATCAGTGAGGGGGACAGGGGGCGGTACGAGCAGTACTTC. Translating gives CAISEGDRGRYEQYF.

There are a few counts of this clonotype. V is TRBV7-3 and J is TRBJ1-2; no definite D call. This CDR3 has 11 amino acids. V shed 6 bases and J shed 8 bases, with 10 bases lying between them. Germline V gives CDR1 SGHTA, CDR2 FQGTGA. The CDR3 DNA reads as TGTGCCAGCAGTTCCGGCCTCGGCTACACCTTC. This translates into CASSSGLGYTF.

DNA for the CDR3: TGTGCCGGAACGGAGTATGGCTACACCTTC. Translating it yields CAGTEYGYTF. The chain carries TRBV24-1 and TRBJ1-2, with unresolved D. Germline-derived CDR1 and CDR2 are KGHDR and SFDVKD. This CDR3 contains 10 residues. Trimming took off 12 bases at V and 5 bases at J, with 9 bases between the two ends.

This clonotype turned up a few times. The rearrangement uses TRBV6-5 and TRBJ2-7; 12 bases align to TRBD2. This CDR3 contains 16 residues. The ends lost 6 bases at V and 2 bases at J; junction bases unmatched: 8. Looked up from germline, CDR1 is MNHEY and CDR2 is SVGAGI. The CDR3 coding sequence is TGTGCCAGCAGAAGATCCTGGACTAGCGGGACCTACGAGCAGTACTTC. This translates into CASRRSWTSGTYEQYF.

This chain uses TRBV5-1 with TRBJ2-3; the match to TRBD1 covers 7 bases. Germline V gene sequence: CDR1 SGHRS, CDR2 YFSETQ. The CDR3 is 15 amino acids. After removal of 5 bases from V and 2 bases from J, the junction contained 8 bases not matched to a gene. CDR3 coding DNA: TGCGCCAGCAGTCTTCCGACAGGGACCACAGATACGCAGTATTTT. It yields the protein CASSLPTGTTDTQYF.

This clonotype has a handful of counts. CDR3 amino acids: CSVATANYGYTF. CDR3 bases: TGCAGCGTTGCTACGGCTAACTATGGCTACACCTTC. This chain connects TRBV29-1 to TRBJ1-2; D not certain. This CDR3 is 12 amino acids long. Trimming pared 4 bases from V and 0 bases from J, leaving 6 bases between. Germline V gene data show CDR1 as SQVTM and CDR2 as ANQGSEA.

J is TRBJ2-7 and V is TRBV7-6; possibly TRBD1 or TRBD2 for D (6 bases each). The germline V and J ends were trimmed by 1 base and 7 bases, with 11 bases remaining between them. There are 13 residues in the CDR3. CDR1 and CDR2 (germline): SGHVS, FNYEAQ. In DNA, the CDR3 is TGTGCCAGCAGCTTAGAAAGGGGGGCGGAGCAGTACTTC. This gives the protein CASSLERGAEQYF.

This chain joins TRBV7-2 and TRBJ1-1; 7 bases agree with TRBD1. Germline CDR1 reads SGHTA; CDR2 reads FQGNSA. This CDR3 region has 14 residues. Unmatched junction bases numbered 10, after V lost 7 bases and J lost 5 bases. The CDR3 loop is CASTAIGGRTEAFF. Here the CDR3 DNA reads TGTGCCAGCACCGCGATAGGGGGCAGGACTGAAGCTTTCTTT.

The table lists this clonotype with a few counts. This chain uses TRBV12-3 or TRBV12-4 with TRBJ2-7, with a possible D match to TRBD2 (6 bases). The CDR3 covers 14 residues. Trimming left V 2 bases short and J 5 bases short, with 13 bases between. The CDR3 bases are TGTGCCAGCAGTTTACTACGGGGGACCCACGAGCAGTACTTC. It specifies CASSLLRGTHEQYF.

This clonotype was seen more than once but under ten times. Its ends do not fully match the called genes, so a read error is possible. V is TRBV20-1 and J is TRBJ2-5, with 8 bases matching TRBD2. The DNA end is a closer match to TRBJ2-7, so the J assignment may be wrong. Germline lookup yields CDR1 DFQATT and CDR2 SNEGSKA (reference sequence). This CDR3 has 13 amino acids. The CDR3 DNA reads as TGCAGTGCGAGAGGGGCCGGGAGGGACGAGCAGTACTTC. Protein product: CSARGAGRDEQYF.

This clonotype was detected only a few times. The chain couples TRBV24-1 to TRBJ2-3; possible D gene TRBD1, 6 bases. V lost 3 bases and J lost 4, with 13 bases in between. This CDR3 region has 15 residues. Germline V lookup: CDR1 KGHDR, CDR2 SFDVKD. Written as DNA, the CDR3 is TGTGCCACCAGTGATCAACAGGGATTGTCAGATACGCAGTATTTT. It encodes CATSDQQGLSDTQYF.

This clonotype showed up just a few times. The chain carries TRBV10-3 and TRBJ2-7; 7 bases agree with TRBD1. Germline assignment: CDR1 ENHRY and CDR2 SYGVKD. V was clipped by 6 bases and J by 6 bases; unmatched bases: 8. CDR3 length equals 13 residues. CDR3: CAISADRSGEQYF. The CDR3 DNA follows: TGTGCCATCAGCGCGGACAGGTCTGGCGAGCAGTACTTC.

The genes are TRBV29-1 and TRBJ2-1; the D gene could be TRBD1 or TRBD2 (6 bases each). The CDR3 consists of 13 residues. V gave up 3 bases and J gave up 5 bases, with 11 bases separating them. CDR1 is SQVTM, CDR2 ANQGSEA, per germline. DNA of the CDR3: TGCAGCGTTGAGCGGGACAAAGACAATGAGCAGTTCTTC. Its protein is CSVERDKDNEQFF.

The chain combines TRBV5-4 with TRBJ1-4; 8 nucleotides align to TRBD1. This CDR3 is 14 amino acids long. The trim removed 5 bases at V and 7 bases at J, leaving 7 bases unmatched. Germline CDR1 and CDR2: SGHNT and YYREEE (reference sequence). The CDR3 protein is CASSQQGGFEKLFF. CDR3 DNA: TGTGCCAGCAGTCAACAGGGGGGTTTTGAAAAACTGTTTTTT.